This paragraph covers one T cell receptor beta chain sequence. Its specificity is not known. The CDR3 has 13 amino acids. Trimming shortened V by 4 bases and J by 4 bases, and 13 bases separated the two germline ends. CDR1 GTSNPN and CDR2 SVGIG come from the germline V gene (reference sequence). Some clones are missing from TCRdb's copy, which holds only in-frame ones; the method was immunoSEQ multiplex PCR. The repertoire consists of about 73,000 clones, with roughly 89% occurring once and the leading ten covering 3% to 4%. This record belongs to a study of cytomegalovirus exposure and HLA in healthy donors. Study at large: In a later analysis, it was reported that the roughly 130 validation repertoires had been produced on the same platform as the 670 or so repertoires belonging to the first cohort. Study results and caveats: Cytomegalovirus-associated status was assigned to roughly 160 TCR beta chains.

This chain uses TRBV30 with TRBJ1-1; a weak D match, TRBD1 (6 bases). The sequence was collected from a woman in her late teens or twenties in good health and CMV-seropositive. Sequencing used PBMCs. The CDR3 DNA is TGTGCCTGGATTTGGACAGAGGGCACTGAAGCTTTCTTT. The encoded protein is CAWIWTEGTEAFF.